Listed below are T cell receptor beta chains from one sample, sequenced in a study of regulatory T cells in long-lasting Graves disease. TCRdb called the multiplex PCR reads again in MiXCR, with one record for every CDR3 protein. The sample holds 310,000 or so distinct CDR3 sequences, 22% seen once. The specimen comprised peripheral blood mononuclear cells (PBMCs), sampled when the disease was refractory, from a patient treated with antithyroid drugs. The source is a female donor with Graves disease. Each CDR3 is given with its conserved first and last residue.

TRBV10-3 13 CAIEDVNSYEQYF
TRBV29-1 12 CSATGGSYEQYF
TRBV7-2 16 CASGLSTGPPRTEAFF
TRBV4-2 14 CASSPRTQEETQYF
TRBV28 11 CASSPPGEQYF
TRBV10-3 10 CATSDYEQYF
TRBV7-6 18 CASSVSLLAAYIQETQYF
TRBV4-2 15 CASARRAETYNEQFF
TRBV4-1 16 CASSQAQGHGNQPQHF
TRBV28 15 CASSLQGAFGNTIYF
TRBV19 13 CASSSIQGYEQFF
TRBV20-1 17 CSARAYRGTGDTGELFF
TRBV20-1 13 CSAHSGSQETQYF
TRBV11-2 13 CASSRWSETEAFF
TRBV7-2 12 CASSSLGNEQFF
TRBV6-5 13 CASSYSASTEAFF
TRBV6-5 14 CASSSRVMNTEAFF
TRBV7-2 12 CASSPRWETQYF
TRBV10-3 16 CAISDNRGTGGTEAFF
TRBV4-1 17 CASSQDVGQGTAQPQHF
TRBV3-1 14 CASSQVTGSGELFF
TRBV4-3 17 CASSRGTGDFPSYEQYF
TRBV5-1 14 CASSEQGAGQPQHF